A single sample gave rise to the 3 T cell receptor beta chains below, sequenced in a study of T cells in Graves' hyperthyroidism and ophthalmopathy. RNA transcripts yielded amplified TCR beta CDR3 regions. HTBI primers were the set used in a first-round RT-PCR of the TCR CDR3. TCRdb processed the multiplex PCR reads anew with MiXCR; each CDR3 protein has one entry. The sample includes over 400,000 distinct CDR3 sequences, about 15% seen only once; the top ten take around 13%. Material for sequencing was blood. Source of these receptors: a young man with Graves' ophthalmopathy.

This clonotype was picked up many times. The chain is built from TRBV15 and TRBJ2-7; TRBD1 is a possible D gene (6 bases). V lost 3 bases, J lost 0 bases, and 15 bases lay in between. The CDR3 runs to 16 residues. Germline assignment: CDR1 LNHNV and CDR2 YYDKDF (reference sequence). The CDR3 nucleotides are TGTGCCACCAGCAGCGGACAGACAGATAACTCCTACGAGCAGTACTTC. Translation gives CATSSGQTDNSYEQYF.

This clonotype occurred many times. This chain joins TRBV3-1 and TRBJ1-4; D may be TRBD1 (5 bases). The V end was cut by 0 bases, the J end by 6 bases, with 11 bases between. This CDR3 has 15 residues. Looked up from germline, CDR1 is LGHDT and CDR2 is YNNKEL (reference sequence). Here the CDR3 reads CASSQDGTGYEKLFF. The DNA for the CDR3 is TGTGCCAGCAGCCAAGATGGGACGGGATATGAAAAACTGTTTTTT.

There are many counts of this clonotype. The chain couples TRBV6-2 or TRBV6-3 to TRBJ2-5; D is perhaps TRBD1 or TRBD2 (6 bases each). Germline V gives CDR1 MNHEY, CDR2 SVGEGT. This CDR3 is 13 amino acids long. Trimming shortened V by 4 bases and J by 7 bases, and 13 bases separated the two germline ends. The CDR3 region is CASSSGAQGTQYF. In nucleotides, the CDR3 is TGTGCCAGCAGTTCGGGAGCACAGGGGACCCAGTACTTC.